This note documents a single T cell receptor (beta chain) sequence. Its antigen is as yet unknown. The data stem from a study of T cell responses to AZD1222 COVID-19 vaccine. Findings and limits, study-wide: Unmutated regions of variants are reportedly targeted by nearly half of spike-specific TCRs. Sampled repertoires all dated from after the peak T cell response. Only five or six individuals given AZD1222 were seropositive at baseline.

Measured with immunoSEQ multiplex PCR; TCRdb has only the in-frame clones, and not every one. The table shows more than 70,000 clones, with 85% occurring only once. This material consisted of peripheral blood, taken on day 0 of AZD1222 vaccination. The receptor was isolated from an adult in good health.

CDR3: CASSFLSTGQTIYF. CDR3 coding DNA: TGTGCCAGCAGCTTCTTGTCGACAGGGCAGACCATATATTTT. This chain uses TRBV11-2 with TRBJ1-3; 7 bases agree with TRBD1. This CDR3 spans 14 amino acids. J was trimmed by 10 bases and V by 3 bases; bases with no gene match: 9. Per the germline V gene, CDR1 is SGHAT and CDR2 is FQNNGV. The variable domain in full, completed from reference TRBV11-2 and TRBJ1-3, reads EAGVAQSPRYKIIEKRQSVAFWCNPISGHATLYWYQQILGQGPKLLIQFQNNGVVDDSQLPKDRFSAERLKGVDSTLKIQPAKLEDSAVYLCASSFLSTGQTIYFGEGSWLTVV.